These 24 T cell receptor beta chains were all obtained from the same sample, sequenced in a study of OX40 agonist ivuxolimab in advanced cancers. Using immunoSEQ multiplex PCR, the repertoire was profiled, and TCRdb retains in-frame clones only, with some absent. The sample holds tens of thousands of clones, about 88% seen once. This specimen was CD4+ or CD8+ T cells sorted from blood, taken in a trial of the OX40 agonist ivuxolimab. The source is an adult with an advanced solid tumor such as melanoma, head and neck, liver or kidney cancer.

There are a few counts of this clone. The chain joins TRBV27 to TRBJ2-6; a weak D match, TRBD1 (7 bases). Germline loops: CDR1 MNHEY, CDR2 SMNVEV (reference sequence). CDR3 length: 19 residues. Trimming took off 3 bases at V and 0 bases at J, with 18 bases between the two ends. For the CDR3, the DNA is TGTGCCAGCAGTTTGGGGGGACAGTCAGTGTACTCTGGGGCCAACGTCCTGACTTTC. Translated, it gives CASSLGGQSVYSGANVLTF.

As DNA, the CDR3 is TGTGCCAGCAGTTTCTTACCGGGAGATAAGGAGACCCAGTACTTC. This encodes CASSFLPGDKETQYF. The chain links TRBV28 to TRBJ2-5, with D maybe TRBD2 (6 bases). The germline gives CDR1 MDHEN, CDR2 SYDVKM. This CDR3 comprises 15 residues. The ends were cut back, 3 bases at V and 5 bases at J, with 16 bases in the middle.

The chain couples TRBV30 to TRBJ1-1; unclear D gene. The germline V gene has CDR1 GTSNPN and CDR2 SVGIG (reference sequence). The CDR3 runs to 13 residues. Trimming cost V 2 bases and J 3 bases, with 10 bases left between them. CDR3 in amino acids: CAWSIAPDTEAFF. CDR3 bases: TGTGCCTGGAGTATAGCCCCCGACACTGAAGCTTTCTTT.

The V call is TRBV9, the J call TRBJ2-2, with TRBD1 as a possible D gene (6 bases). Looked up from germline, CDR1 is SGDLS and CDR2 is YYNGEE. The CDR3 is 14 residues long. Trimming took 3 bases from V and 4 from J, leaving 10 bases between them. CDR3 sequence (DNA): TGTGCCAGCAGCGGGGACACCTTCACCGGGGAGCTGTTTTTT. Encoded protein: CASSGDTFTGELFF.

The chain carries TRBV29-1 and TRBJ2-7; perhaps TRBD1 as D (6 bases). The germline CDR1 and CDR2 sequences are SQVTM and ANQGSEA. The CDR3 extends over 12 amino acids. The germline V and J ends were trimmed by 3 bases and 6 bases, with 12 bases remaining between them. The CDR3 protein is CSVEGAHSEQYF. CDR3 sequence (DNA): TGCAGCGTTGAGGGGGCCCACAGCGAGCAGTACTTC.

The chain employs TRBV11-1 and TRBJ2-3, with 9 bases identical to TRBD1. Germline V lookup: CDR1 SGHAT, CDR2 FQDESV (reference sequence). V shed 8 bases, J shed 1 base, and the junction held 7 bases outside the gene matches. This CDR3 spans 15 amino acids. The CDR3 here is CASRSRDRGTDTQYF. CDR3 DNA: TGTGCCAGCCGGAGTCGGGACAGGGGCACAGATACGCAGTATTTT.

This clone was observed a few times. The CDR3 nucleotides read TGTGCCAGCAGCCTGACTAGTAGGAACAATGAGCAGTTCTTC. It yields the protein CASSLTSRNNEQFF. The chain joins TRBV11-3 to TRBJ2-1, with a possible D match to TRBD2 (6 bases). The germline V and J ends were trimmed by 5 bases and 5 bases, with 13 bases remaining between them. From germline, CDR1 is SGHNT and CDR2 YENEEA. The CDR3 is 14 residues long. The full variable domain, completed using reference TRBV11-3 and TRBJ2-1, is EAGVVQSPRYKIIEKKQPVAFWCNPISGHNTLYWYLQNLGQGPELLIRYENEEAVDDSQLPKDRFSAERLKGVDSTLKIQPAELGDSAVYLCASSLTSRNNEQFFGPGTRLTVL.

This sequence joins TRBV30 and TRBJ1-5, with a tentative D call TRBD1 (5 bases). Per the germline V gene, CDR1 is GTSNPN and CDR2 is SVGIG (reference sequence). V gave up 3 bases and J gave up 4 bases, with 13 bases separating them. The CDR3 covers 14 residues. CDR3 sequence: CAWSLSQGNQPQHF. The CDR3 DNA reads TGTGCCTGGAGCTTATCGCAGGGAAATCAGCCCCAGCATTTT.

The chain employs TRBV19 and TRBJ2-3; TRBD1 aligns across 7 bases. V was pared by 6 bases and J by 0 bases, with 6 bases of the junction left unmatched. The germline V gene encodes CDR1 LNHDA and CDR2 SQIVND (reference sequence). CDR3 size: 15 residues. CDR3: CASRNRGTSTDTQYF. In DNA, the CDR3 is TGTGCCAGTAGAAACAGGGGCACTAGCACAGATACGCAGTATTTT.

The chain links TRBV4-3 to TRBJ2-1, with D maybe TRBD2 (6 bases). CDR1 LGHNA and CDR2 YSLEER come from the germline V gene. The CDR3 runs 17 residues. Trimming pared 0 bases from V and 9 bases from J, leaving 21 bases between. The chain's CDR3 is CASSQDRGAGGRIEQFF. CDR3 in DNA: TGCGCCAGCAGCCAAGATCGCGGGGCCGGAGGTCGTATTGAGCAGTTCTTC.

The V and J genes are TRBV4-1 and TRBJ2-5; D is uncertain. Trimming removed 0 bases at V and 5 bases at J, with 7 bases between. Germline V lookup: CDR1 MGHRA, CDR2 YSYEKL. The CDR3 is 13 amino acids. The CDR3 loop reads CASSQDLEETQYF. As DNA, the CDR3 is TGCGCCAGCAGCCAAGATCTGGAGGAGACCCAGTACTTC.

The chain employs TRBV7-9 and TRBJ2-1, with unresolved D. With 5 bases removed from V and 1 base from J, the gap between germline ends came to 3 bases. The CDR3 extends over 12 amino acids. Per germline, CDR1 SEHNR and CDR2 FQNEAQ (reference sequence). Here the CDR3 DNA reads TGTGCCAGCAGCCCATCCTACAATGAGCAGTTCTTC. Its protein is CASSPSYNEQFF.

The sample holds a few counts of this clone. The chain links TRBV9 to TRBJ2-2, with 7 bases matching TRBD1. V dropped 6 bases and J dropped 0; count of bases not matched to a gene: 8. Per germline, CDR1 SGDLS and CDR2 YYNGEE. This CDR3 region has 16 residues. CDR3 DNA: TGTGCCAGCACCTCGGATGGGACAGCGAACACCGGGGAGCTGTTTTTT. Protein sequence: CASTSDGTANTGELFF.

The J gene is TRBJ1-1, the V gene TRBV7-8; D is undetermined. Germline V lookup: CDR1 SGHVS, CDR2 FQNEAQ. V gave up 1 base and J gave up 7 bases, with 10 bases separating them. The CDR3 spans 13 residues. CDR3 protein: CASSLDGLGEAFF. In nucleotides, the CDR3 is TGTGCCAGCAGCTTAGACGGTCTCGGTGAAGCTTTCTTT.

The chain combines TRBV10-2 with TRBJ2-5; 9 nucleotides match TRBD1. Germline CDR1 WSHSY, CDR2 SAAADI. The V and J ends lost 6 bases and 5 bases, in that order; junction bases with no gene match: 13. The CDR3 contains 16 residues. The CDR3: CASRGLAATGGETQYF. DNA of the CDR3: TGCGCCAGCAGGGGGCTAGCGGCGACAGGGGGGGAGACCCAGTACTTC.

The chain is built from TRBV11-2 and TRBJ2-3; no clear D gene. CDR3 size: 14 residues. V dropped 0 bases and J dropped 2 bases, with 6 bases sitting between them. Looked up from germline, CDR1 is SGHAT and CDR2 is FQNNGV. Here the CDR3 reads CASSLEPYTDTQYF. DNA of the CDR3: TGTGCCAGCAGCTTAGAACCCTACACAGATACGCAGTATTTT.

This chain uses TRBV20-1 with TRBJ1-1, with unresolved D. V dropped 3 bases and J dropped 4 bases, with 0 bases sitting between them. The germline CDR1 and CDR2 sequences are DFQATT and SNEGSKA (reference sequence). The CDR3 loop spans 9 amino acids. CDR3 in DNA: TGCAGTGCTAGCACTGAAGCTTTCTTT. Translating gives CSASTEAFF.

The V call is TRBV13, the J call TRBJ1-1; maybe TRBD1 (5 bases). The CDR3 has 15 residues. Germline V gives CDR1 PRHDT, CDR2 FYEKMQ (reference sequence). Trimming removed 0 bases at V and 3 bases at J, with 11 bases between. The DNA of the CDR3 is TGTGCCAGCAGCTTAGGTTTTGCACAGGACACTGAAGCTTTCTTT. Translation gives CASSLGFAQDTEAFF.

V is TRBV6-1 and J is TRBJ2-7; D might be TRBD1 (6 bases). Germline-derived CDR1 and CDR2 are MNHNS and SASEGT. V dropped 6 bases and J dropped 3 bases, with 9 bases sitting between them. CDR3 length: 12 amino acids. The CDR3 reads CASRGGFYEQYF. CDR3 nucleotides: TGTGCCAGCAGAGGGGGATTCTACGAGCAGTACTTC.

This rearrangement joins TRBV4-3 to TRBJ2-3, with TRBD1 matching 8 bases. V was clipped by 0 bases and J by 3 bases; unmatched bases: 5. Germline lookup yields CDR1 LGHNA and CDR2 YSLEER. This CDR3 is 16 amino acids long. In nucleotides, the CDR3 is TGCGCCAGCAGCCAAGATTGGGACAGGAGAACAGATACGCAGTATTTT. This codes for CASSQDWDRRTDTQYF.

This chain joins TRBV28 and TRBJ2-1, with 9 bases lining up with TRBD2. With V trimmed by 3 bases and J by 13 bases, 10 bases remained unmatched. Germline lookup yields CDR1 MDHEN and CDR2 SYDVKM. This CDR3 contains 14 residues. The CDR3 region is CASSFFISGRGQFF. For the CDR3, the DNA is TGTGCCAGCAGTTTTTTCATTAGCGGGAGAGGACAGTTCTTC.

This clone was counted once. The V gene is TRBV18, the J gene TRBJ1-2; D gene uncertain. The CDR3 runs to 15 residues. V lost 0 bases to trimming and J lost 3 bases, with 11 bases between them. Germline values: CDR1 KGHSH, CDR2 LQKENI. DNA for the CDR3: TGTGCCAGCTCACCACCGGAGAGAACTCACTATGGCTACACCTTC. Translating it yields CASSPPERTHYGYTF.

The rearrangement joins TRBV27 to TRBJ2-1; TRBD1 might be the D (5 bases). V lost 2 bases and J 6 bases, leaving 5 bases between the germline ends. The V gene's germline CDR1 is MNHEY and CDR2 SMNVEV (reference sequence). The CDR3 runs to 12 residues. CDR3 nucleotide sequence: TGTGCCAGCAGTTTAAGGGGCAATGAGCAGTTCTTC. Residues: CASSLRGNEQFF.

CDR3 nucleotide sequence: TGTGCCAGCAGCCTCGACAGGGATTACGAGCAGTACTTC. As protein: CASSLDRDYEQYF. The chain couples TRBV13 to TRBJ2-7; TRBD1 matches 7 bases. V lost 5 bases and J lost 4; bases outside the gene matches: 5. This CDR3 has 13 residues. In germline, CDR1 is PRHDT, CDR2 FYEKMQ (reference sequence).